One and the same sample provided the 3 T cell receptor beta chains below, sequenced in a study of cytomegalovirus exposure and HLA in healthy donors. The PCR contained 60 Vbeta and 13 Jbeta primers. Method: immunoSEQ multiplex PCR; TCRdb's copy keeps in-frame clones and lacks some. The table has under 200,000 clones, 80% seen once. Sequencing was carried out using PBMCs. The source is a man in his forties or fifties in good health and CMV-seronegative.

This chain joins TRBV15 and TRBJ2-3, with D possibly TRBD2 on 5 matching bases. The germline gives CDR1 LNHNV, CDR2 YYDKDF (reference sequence). CDR3 length equals 13 residues. Deletions cut 1 base from V and 6 bases from J, with 8 bases between. CDR3 nucleotide sequence: TGTGCCACCAGCAGAGCGAGGGCGGATACGCAGTATTTT. It encodes CATSRARADTQYF.

This rearrangement joins TRBV7-8 to TRBJ2-5; 10 nucleotides align to TRBD2. Trimming took 2 bases from V and 5 from J; bases not matched to a gene: 2. Per the germline V gene, CDR1 is SGHVS and CDR2 is FQNEAQ. The CDR3 extends over 14 amino acids. CDR3 sequence (DNA): TGTGCCAGCAGCTTATTAGCGGGAGGCGAGACCCAGTACTTC. Protein sequence: CASSLLAGGETQYF. The full variable domain, rest sourced from reference TRBV7-8 and TRBJ2-5, is GAGVSQSPRYKVAKRGQDVALRCDPISGHVSLFWYQQALGQGPEFLTYFQNEAQLDKSGLPSDRFFAERPEGSVSTLKIQRTQQEDSAVYLCASSLLAGGETQYFGPGTRLLVL.

CDR3 region: CASSGATSGGPIRQFF. In DNA, the CDR3 is TGTGCCAGCAGCGGGGCGACTAGCGGGGGACCAATACGACAGTTCTTC. The J gene is TRBJ2-1, the V gene TRBV9, with 12 positions matching TRBD2. Germline lookup yields CDR1 SGDLS and CDR2 YYNGEE. J was trimmed by 13 bases and V by 3 bases; bases with no gene match: 14. The CDR3 consists of 16 residues.